Presented here are 29 T cell receptor beta chains from one specimen sequenced in a study of spatial heterogeneity in lung cancer. Whole-study results and caveats: Counts that tracked tumor mutation counts were those of expanded intratumoral alpha and beta TCRs.

Stated time point: sample taken at primary tumor resection. TCRdb redid the calling of the 5' RACE reads with MiXCR, one entry per CDR3 protein. The table has around 9,000 distinct CDR3 sequences, around 6.6% seen once. For these TCRs, the target antigens are not known. The input for sequencing was lung tumor tissue, taken at surgery. The receptors come from a male donor with early-stage non-small cell lung cancer.

This clonotype is deemed medium-sized. CDR3 sequence reads: CSARVPNRGEYSNQPQHF. CDR3 nucleotide sequence: TGCAGTGCTAGAGTACCCAACAGGGGGGAATATAGCAATCAGCCCCAGCATTTT. The V and J genes are TRBV20-1 and TRBJ1-5; 8 positions agree with TRBD1. Germline-derived CDR1 and CDR2 are DFQATT and SNEGSKA (reference sequence). Losses at the gene ends were 1 base for V and 0 bases for J; bases not matched to a gene: 11. This CDR3 region has 18 residues.

V is TRBV7-2 and J is TRBJ1-1; D is ambiguous. Germline values: CDR1 SGHTA, CDR2 FQGNSA. The CDR3 totals 13 residues. The V gene lost 3 bases and the J gene lost 4 bases, with 9 bases spanning the gap. This CDR3 reads CASSFLRGTEAFF. DNA for the CDR3: TGTGCCAGCAGCTTCCTGCGGGGCACTGAAGCTTTCTTT.

In this sample, this clonotype is medium-sized. This chain joins TRBV6-6 and TRBJ1-5; 9 nucleotides line up with TRBD1. Trimming cost V 5 bases and J 4 bases; bases outside gene matches: 3. This CDR3 is 14 amino acids long. CDR1 is MNHNY, CDR2 SVGAGI, per germline (reference sequence). CDR3 in amino acids: CASSLGQGNQPQHF. The CDR3 nucleotides read TGTGCCAGCAGTCTTGGACAGGGGAATCAGCCCCAGCATTTT.

The gene calls are TRBV14 and TRBJ2-3, with D maybe TRBD1 (5 bases). CDR3 length: 15 residues. The V gene's germline CDR1 is SGHDN and CDR2 FVKESK. Trimming pared 5 bases from V and 0 bases from J, leaving 12 bases between. Written as DNA, the CDR3 is TGTGCCAGCAGCTGGATCAGGGAAAGCACAGATACGCAGTATTTT. Its translation is CASSWIRESTDTQYF.

The V gene is TRBV23-1, the J gene TRBJ2-1, with D unresolved. TRBV23-1 is flagged as an ORF with uncertain function. This CDR3 comprises 13 residues. V was clipped by 8 bases and J by 8 bases, with 16 bases between them. The CDR3 sequence is CASPPPPFHEQFF. The CDR3 nucleotides read TGCGCCAGCCCTCCCCCCCCATTCCATGAGCAGTTCTTC.

This clonotype has just a few counts. The chain joins TRBV18 to TRBJ2-1; no clear D. Germline V gene lookup returns CDR1 KGHSH and CDR2 LQKENI. This CDR3 is built from 12 residues. V lost 3 bases to trimming and J lost 7 bases, with 7 bases between them. CDR3 bases: TGTGCCAGCTCACCGGGGTCGAATGAGCAGTTCTTC. Protein: CASSPGSNEQFF.

This clonotype was seen only a few times. The chain combines TRBV5-4 with TRBJ2-6, with 8 bases lining up with TRBD1. Germline CDR1 reads SGHNT; CDR2 reads YYREEE (reference sequence). The trim removed 4 bases at V and 4 bases at J, leaving 4 bases unmatched. The CDR3 extends over 15 amino acids. The CDR3 reads CASSDRGSGANVLTF. The CDR3, as DNA: TGTGCCAGCAGCGACAGGGGTTCCGGGGCCAACGTCCTGACTTTC.

This clonotype was observed at least ten times. This rearrangement joins TRBV30 to TRBJ2-7; the D is unclear. V was cut by 0 bases and J by 5 bases, with 5 bases left in between. Germline lookup yields CDR1 GTSNPN and CDR2 SVGIG (reference sequence). The CDR3 totals 11 residues. CDR3 amino acids: CAWSVGNEQYF. The CDR3 nucleotides are TGTGCCTGGAGTGTAGGAAACGAGCAGTACTTC.

This clonotype was seen many times. V is TRBV9 and J is TRBJ2-7; TRBD1 or TRBD2 may be the D gene (5 bases each). Per germline, CDR1 SGDLS and CDR2 YYNGEE. The CDR3 contains 14 residues. The V end was cut by 3 bases, the J end by 4 bases, with 14 bases between. The CDR3: CASSALGGRYEQYF. The CDR3 region has the DNA TGTGCCAGCAGCGCTCTTGGGGGTCGATACGAGCAGTACTTC.

There are many counts of this clonotype. The gene calls are TRBV5-4 and TRBJ2-7, with D unresolved. Germline CDR1 is SGHNT and CDR2 is YYREEE (reference sequence). The V and J ends lost 4 bases and 4 bases respectively, with 15 bases between them. This CDR3 comprises 14 residues. DNA of the CDR3: TGTGCCAGCAGCCCTTATGCGACCCGGTACGAGCAGTACTTC. It is translated as CASSPYATRYEQYF.

The CDR3 bases are TGTGCCAGCAGTCCCCACCTCGGGACGGAACAAGAGACCCAGTACTTC. Translated, it gives CASSPHLGTEQETQYF. The rearrangement uses TRBV6-1 and TRBJ2-5; TRBD1 or TRBD2 may be the D gene (5 bases each). V lost 5 bases to trimming and J lost 2 bases, with 18 bases between them. Looked up from germline, CDR1 is MNHNS and CDR2 is SASEGT. CDR3 length: 16 residues.

The sample holds a few counts of this clonotype. The chain joins TRBV27 to TRBJ2-5; D is unresolved. Trimming cost V 6 bases and J 5 bases, with 7 bases left between them. Germline V gene sequence: CDR1 MNHEY, CDR2 SMNVEV (reference sequence). The CDR3 contains 11 residues. CDR3 amino acids: CASRYGETQYF. The CDR3 DNA reads TGTGCCAGCAGATACGGGGAGACCCAGTACTTC.

In this sample, this clonotype turned up many times. The chain combines TRBV4-3 with TRBJ1-4; no definite D call. In germline, CDR1 is LGHNA, CDR2 YSLEER. The CDR3 contains 14 residues. V was shortened by 6 bases and J by 0 bases, with 8 bases between the two germline ends. The CDR3 nucleotides read TGCGCCAGCAGGATTCACCCAACTAATGAAAAACTGTTTTTT. It specifies CASRIHPTNEKLFF.

This clonotype is categorized as medium-sized (0.01 to 0.1%). The V gene is TRBV2, the J gene TRBJ2-7; D remains unclear. V lost 5 bases, J lost 3 bases, and 14 bases lay in between. Germline assignment: CDR1 SNHLY and CDR2 FYNNEI. This CDR3 comprises 14 residues. CDR3 region: CASSQGWTSYEQYF. CDR3 in DNA: TGTGCCAGCAGTCAAGGGTGGACGAGCTACGAGCAGTACTTC.

In this sample, this clonotype turned up a few times. The V call is TRBV7-9, the J call TRBJ2-1; 8 bases are shared with TRBD2. Losses at the gene ends were 6 bases for V and 7 bases for J; bases not matched to a gene: 14. This CDR3 is built from 16 residues. CDR1 is SEHNR and CDR2 is FQNEAQ in the germline V gene (reference sequence). CDR3 in amino acids: CASRSSAGGYSNEQFF. CDR3 sequence (DNA): TGTGCCAGCAGGTCCTCTGCGGGGGGTTATTCAAATGAGCAGTTCTTC.

This clonotype is medium-sized by share. The chain has TRBV30 and TRBJ2-5; 13 bases agree with TRBD2. V gave up 0 bases and J gave up 10 bases; unmatched junction bases: 8. CDR1 is GTSNPN and CDR2 is SVGIG in the germline V gene (reference sequence). The CDR3 runs to 15 residues. In DNA, the CDR3 is TGTGCCTGGAGTGTAGGACTAGCGGGGGCAACTAACCAGTACTTC. Translation: CAWSVGLAGATNQYF.

This clonotype was observed at least ten times. The gene calls are TRBV27 and TRBJ1-2, with TRBD1 matching over 7 bases. Losses at the gene ends were 5 bases for V and 2 bases for J; bases not matched to a gene: 11. The CDR3 has 16 amino acids. CDR1 is MNHEY and CDR2 is SMNVEV in the germline V gene (reference sequence). The CDR3 DNA reads TGTGCCAGCAGTCCTAACTACAGGGGCGTAAACTATGGCTACACCTTC. Translating gives CASSPNYRGVNYGYTF.

This clonotype showed up many times. This CDR3 is CASSLGGTSYNEQFF. DNA for the CDR3: TGCGCCAGCAGCTTAGGGGGGACCTCCTACAATGAGCAGTTCTTC. The rearrangement joins TRBV5-1 to TRBJ2-1; D tentatively fits TRBD1 or TRBD2 (6 bases each). Looked up from germline, CDR1 is SGHRS and CDR2 is YFSETQ. Trimming pared 2 bases from V and 0 bases from J, leaving 9 bases between. This CDR3 spans 15 amino acids.

The table lists this clonotype with many counts. The chain employs TRBV30 and TRBJ2-1, with no clear D. The CDR3 length is 10 residues. CDR1 is GTSNPN, CDR2 SVGIG, per germline (reference sequence). The germline V and J ends were trimmed by 3 bases and 7 bases, with 4 bases remaining between them. The CDR3 reads CAWRVNEQFF. For the CDR3, the DNA is TGTGCCTGGAGGGTGAATGAGCAGTTCTTC.

The rearrangement joins TRBV6-2 or TRBV6-3 to TRBJ2-3; TRBD1 aligns across 8 bases. Germline trimming cut 5 bases from V and 1 base from J; bases unmatched to any gene: 2. Germline V lookup: CDR1 MNHEY, CDR2 SVGEGT. The CDR3 length is 14 residues. The CDR3 reads CASSRGQGTDTQYF. The CDR3 DNA sequence: TGTGCCAGCAGTCGGGGACAGGGCACAGATACGCAGTATTTT.

The chain joins TRBV4-2 to TRBJ2-2; 7 bases fit TRBD1. V gave up 3 bases and J gave up 7 bases; unmatched junction bases: 8. Germline values: CDR1 LGHNA, CDR2 YNFKEQ. The CDR3 extends over 15 amino acids. CDR3 amino acids: CASSHPDRESGELFF. DNA of the CDR3: TGTGCCAGCAGCCATCCTGACAGGGAAAGCGGGGAGCTGTTTTTT.

This clonotype is termed medium-sized (0.01 to 0.1%). This chain links TRBV6-2 or TRBV6-3 with TRBJ2-7; D ambiguous. The CDR3 spans 14 residues. V lost 4 bases, J lost 3 bases, and 13 bases lay in between. Germline CDR1 is MNHEY and CDR2 is SVGEGT. The CDR3 sequence: CASSSPGAGYEQYF. The CDR3 bases are TGTGCCAGCAGTTCACCCGGAGCTGGCTACGAGCAGTACTTC.

V is TRBV7-8 and J is TRBJ2-3; D is undetermined. The CDR3 extends over 13 amino acids. CDR1 is SGHVS, CDR2 FQNEAQ, per germline. Trimming took off 2 bases at V and 6 bases at J, with 9 bases between the two ends. The CDR3 spells CASSLSFSDTQYF. Written as DNA, the CDR3 is TGTGCCAGCAGCTTAAGCTTTTCTGATACGCAGTATTTT. Together with reference TRBV7-8 and TRBJ2-3, the CDR3 gives the full variable domain: GAGVSQSPRYKVAKRGQDVALRCDPISGHVSLFWYQQALGQGPEFLTYFQNEAQLDKSGLPSDRFFAERPEGSVSTLKIQRTQQEDSAVYLCASSLSFSDTQYFGPGTRLTVL.

This clonotype was found many times. The chain uses TRBV10-3 and TRBJ1-3; TRBD1 aligns across 9 bases. The V gene's germline CDR1 is ENHRY and CDR2 SYGVKD. The CDR3 loop spans 13 amino acids. V shed 8 bases and J 2 bases; nucleotides not matched to a gene: 1. The CDR3 DNA follows: TGTGCCATCTGGGACAGGGCTGGAAACACCATATATTTT. It translates to CAIWDRAGNTIYF.

This clonotype was seen repeatedly, ten times or more. The V call is TRBV9, the J call TRBJ1-1; TRBD1 matches at 7 bases. The CDR3 length is 14 residues. The germline V gene has CDR1 SGDLS and CDR2 YYNGEE. The ends lost 5 bases at V and 3 bases at J; junction bases unmatched: 7. CDR3 amino acids: CASRKTGSDTEAFF. The CDR3 nucleotides read TGTGCCAGCAGAAAGACAGGGTCTGACACTGAAGCTTTCTTT.

This clonotype counts as medium-sized (0.01 to 0.1%). The J gene is TRBJ1-6, the V gene TRBV20-1; D not resolved. The V end was cut by 5 bases, the J end by 13 bases, with 21 bases between. This CDR3 has 14 amino acids. Germline V gene sequence: CDR1 DFQATT, CDR2 SNEGSKA (reference sequence). This chain's CDR3 is CSAGTGSPRVPLHF. Written as DNA, the CDR3 is TGCAGTGCTGGAACCGGGTCCCCTAGGGTGCCCCTCCACTTT.

This clonotype is deemed medium-sized. V and J are TRBV29-1 and TRBJ2-6; D remains ambiguous. The CDR3 is 12 residues long. Trimming stripped 6 bases from V and 0 bases from J, with 3 bases between. Germline-derived CDR1 and CDR2 are SQVTM and ANQGSEA. The CDR3 sequence is CSVNSGANVLTF. Here the CDR3 DNA reads TGCAGCGTAAACTCTGGGGCCAACGTCCTGACTTTC.

This clonotype was seen at least ten times. This rearrangement joins TRBV28 to TRBJ2-2, with D possibly TRBD1 on 8 matching bases. The CDR3 consists of 16 residues. The germline gives CDR1 MDHEN, CDR2 SYDVKM. The V gene lost 8 bases and the J gene lost 5 bases, with 21 bases spanning the gap. The CDR3 protein is CASPGGGGYSTGELFF. In DNA form, the CDR3 reads TGTGCCAGCCCAGGGGGCGGGGGTTATTCTACCGGGGAGCTGTTTTTT.

The CDR3 sequence is CASSQGNPPRGYGYTF. The CDR3 DNA follows: TGTGCCAGCAGCCAAGGGAACCCCCCGAGGGGATATGGCTACACCTTC. This rearrangement joins TRBV3-1 to TRBJ1-2; possibly TRBD1 for D (5 bases). The germline V and J ends were trimmed by 1 base and 5 bases, with 17 bases remaining between them. Germline CDR1 is LGHDT and CDR2 is YNNKEL (reference sequence). This CDR3 comprises 16 residues.